This is a list of T cell receptor beta chains from one sample in a study of response to subunit inactivated influenza vaccine. TCRdb reprocessed the RT-PCR reads via MiXCR and lists one record per CDR3 protein. Altogether about 500,000 distinct CDR3 sequences are present, approximately 17% being singletons, with the ten largest covering less than 4%. The material was CD4+ T cells sorted from PBMCs, obtained around 25 months after vaccination. These receptor sequences come from a man between 50 and 69 years old who received an inactivated influenza vaccine. Both conserved end residues are part of each CDR3. A D gene is named only where the DNA matches it firmly. Size is stated for part of the rows, as once, few or many counts, or as a class when the clone is expanded.

V	size	J	D	CDR3	DNA
TRBV5-5	NA	TRBJ2-5	TRBD2	CASSTLAGARETQYF	TGTGCCAGCAGCACCCTAGCGGGGGCCAGAGAGACCCAGTACTTC
TRBV7-2	NA	TRBJ2-5	NA	CASSLSPQVGETQYF	TGTGCCAGCAGCTTATCCCCCCAGGTTGGAGAGACCCAGTACTTC
TRBV5-1	NA	TRBJ2-7	TRBD2	CASSLGTKIYF	TGCGCCAGCAGCTTAGGGACTAAGATTTACTTC
TRBV20-1	few	TRBJ2-3	NA	CSVPPGTGATDTQYF	TGCAGTGTTCCTCCGGGGACGGGGGCCACAGATACGCAGTATTTT
TRBV5-1	NA	TRBJ2-5	NA	CASSPTWGASETQYF	TGCGCCAGCAGCCCAACATGGGGGGCGTCAGAGACCCAGTACTTC
TRBV7-2	NA	TRBJ2-3	NA	CASTQVGTDTQYF	TGTGCCAGCACGCAAGTGGGCACAGATACGCAGTATTTT
TRBV4-3	few	TRBJ2-5	NA	CASSQGSRGWETQYF	TGCGCCAGCAGCCAAGGTTCAAGGGGCTGGGAGACCCAGTACTTC
TRBV2	few	TRBJ1-2	TRBD1	CASSLTGGSYGYTF	TGTGCCAGCAGTTTAACAGGGGGCAGCTATGGCTACACCTTC
TRBV7-9	few	TRBJ1-4	TRBD1	CASSYNRDRGEKLFF	TGTGCCAGCAGCTACAACCGGGACAGGGGTGAAAAACTGTTTTTT
TRBV20-1	NA	TRBJ2-7	NA	CSAPGEGRESYEQYF	TGCAGTGCCCCAGGGGAGGGCAGGGAATCCTACGAGCAGTACTTC
TRBV10-3	NA	TRBJ2-1	TRBD2	CAISEGASGSHYNEQFF	TGTGCCATCAGTGAGGGGGCTAGCGGGAGCCACTACAATGAGCAGTTCTTC
TRBV7-6	few	TRBJ2-3	NA	CASSLLRLGGETQYF	TGTGCCAGCAGCTTACTTCGGCTAGGGGGAGAAACGCAGTATTTT
TRBV9	few	TRBJ2-3	NA	CASSVAGQPMDTQYF	TGTGCCAGCAGCGTAGCTGGGCAACCGATGGATACGCAGTATTTT
TRBV20-1	NA	TRBJ2-1	TRBD1	CSANAQGVTYNEQFF	TGCAGTGCTAATGCGCAGGGGGTGACCTACAATGAGCAGTTCTTC
TRBV12-3/TRBV12-4	NA	TRBJ2-7	NA	CASRPSSLTEQYF	TGTGCCAGCAGGCCCTCCTCCTTGACAGAGCAGTACTTC
TRBV6-4	NA	TRBJ2-1	NA	CASSIATLGTEQFF	TGTGCCAGCAGCATAGCGACATTGGGCACTGAGCAGTTCTTC
TRBV20-1	many	TRBJ2-5	NA	CSAWGQQETQYF	TGCAGTGCTTGGGGACAACAAGAGACCCAGTACTTC
TRBV5-1	NA	TRBJ2-1	NA	CASSLGAVSSYNEQFF	TGCGCCAGCAGCTTGGGGGCCGTAAGCTCCTACAATGAGCAGTTCTTC
TRBV7-2	NA	TRBJ1-4	NA	CASSLVPGTNEKLFF	TGTGCCAGCAGCTTAGTCCCGGGCACTAATGAAAAACTGTTTTTT
TRBV11-2	few	TRBJ2-1	NA	CASSLGPGGHNEQFF	TGTGCCAGCAGCTTAGGCCCAGGGGGGCACAATGAGCAGTTCTTC